This T cell receptor (beta chain) is from a study of blood T cell repertoires in COVID-19. Turning to the study itself: T cells, B-cell-depleted T cells, or PBMCs supplied cDNA or gDNA.

Original processing methods: Nucleated cell counts were estimated from reference gene primer amplification. Sequenced by immunoSEQ multiplex PCR; TCRdb stores in-frame clones only, minus some. That table supplies the V and J calls and clone size; D and trimming were determined from the DNA. This sample yields about 78,000 clones, of which roughly 88% are seen a single time; approximately 0.98% belongs to the top ten. The sequence derives from a woman in her forties or fifties in a cohort sampled during active COVID-19. Sequenced input: peripheral blood.

The CDR3 sequence is CASSSDRASFNYGYTF. The CDR3 DNA sequence: TGCGCCAGCAGCTCCGACAGGGCCAGTTTTAACTATGGCTACACCTTC. The chain is built from TRBV5-1 and TRBJ1-2; TRBD1 aligns across 7 bases. CDR1 and CDR2 (germline): SGHRS, YFSETQ. The CDR3 spans 16 residues. Unmatched junction bases numbered 9, after V lost 3 bases and J lost 1 base.